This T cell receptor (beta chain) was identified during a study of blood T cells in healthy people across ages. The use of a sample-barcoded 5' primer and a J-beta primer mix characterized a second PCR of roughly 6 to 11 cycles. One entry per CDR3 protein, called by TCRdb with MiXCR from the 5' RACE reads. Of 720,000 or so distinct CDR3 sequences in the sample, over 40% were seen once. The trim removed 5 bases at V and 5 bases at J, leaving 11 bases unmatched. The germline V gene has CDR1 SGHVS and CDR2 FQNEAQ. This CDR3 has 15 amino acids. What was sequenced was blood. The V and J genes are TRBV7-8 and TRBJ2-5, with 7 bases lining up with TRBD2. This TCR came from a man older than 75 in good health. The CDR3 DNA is TGTGCCAGCAGCCTCTCCACCGGGAGGAGGGAGACCCAGTACTTC. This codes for CASSLSTGRRETQYF.